This TCR beta chain was profiled in a study of blood T cells in healthy people across ages. The study isolated at least 6 million PBMCs from each sample. Study observations and caveats: One million T cells yielded diversity estimates that were considered underestimates.

The authors ran a second PCR of roughly 6 to 12 cycles using a sample-barcoded 5' primer and a J-beta primer mix. TCRdb reprocessed the 5' RACE reads via MiXCR and lists one record per CDR3 protein. The sample lists about 780,000 distinct CDR3 sequences; around a quarter were seen once. CDR1 and CDR2 from the germline V gene are MGHRA and YSYEKL. V dropped 7 bases and J dropped 6; count of bases not matched to a gene: 8. This CDR3 comprises 14 residues. This clonotype came up a few times. Its antigen is not identified. The data also belong to a second study, concerning T cells of mothers and their children. From that paper: Every mother supplied over 8.5 million TCR beta CDR3 reads and every child a few million.

This rearrangement joins TRBV4-1 to TRBJ1-4, with 7 bases matching TRBD1. The sequence was obtained from a boy aged 5-17 years in good health. Sample: blood. This CDR3 is CASNPVGGDEKLFF. DNA of the CDR3: TGCGCCAGCAACCCCGTAGGGGGCGATGAAAAACTGTTTTTT.